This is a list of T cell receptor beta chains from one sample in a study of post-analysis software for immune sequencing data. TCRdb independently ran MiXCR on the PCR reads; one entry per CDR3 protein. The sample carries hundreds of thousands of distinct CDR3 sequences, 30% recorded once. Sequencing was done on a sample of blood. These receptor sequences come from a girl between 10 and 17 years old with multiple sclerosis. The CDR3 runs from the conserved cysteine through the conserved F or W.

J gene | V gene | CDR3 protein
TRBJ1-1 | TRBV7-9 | CASSLSAWTGVKNTEAFF
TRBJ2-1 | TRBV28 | CASSYGVQQFF
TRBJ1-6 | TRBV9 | CASSAMLGDNSPLHF
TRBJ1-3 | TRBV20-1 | CSARYGNSGNTIYF
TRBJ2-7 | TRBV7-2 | CASSGTSGPYEQYF
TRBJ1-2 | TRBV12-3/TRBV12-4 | CASSHNYGYTF
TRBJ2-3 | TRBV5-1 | CASSLEDHPSTDTQYF
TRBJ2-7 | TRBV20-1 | CSASGRPYEQYF
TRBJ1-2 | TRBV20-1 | CSPLGGDGYTF
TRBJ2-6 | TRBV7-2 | CASSASVSGANVLTF
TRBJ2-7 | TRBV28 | CASSHDVREPSSYEQYF
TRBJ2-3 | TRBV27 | CASSLILASTDTQYF
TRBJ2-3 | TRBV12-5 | CASGLKVTDTQYF
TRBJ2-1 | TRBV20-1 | CSARPPGRVNEQFF
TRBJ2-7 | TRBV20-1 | CSAQGLAGGTYEQYF
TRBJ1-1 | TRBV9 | CASSGVGMNTEAFF
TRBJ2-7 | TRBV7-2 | CASSAVGPFYEQYF
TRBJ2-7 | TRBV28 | CASSLSGGTYEQYF
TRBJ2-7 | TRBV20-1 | CSAEPKAYEQYF
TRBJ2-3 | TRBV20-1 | CSASGLAGGDTQYF
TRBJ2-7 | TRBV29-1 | CSVLGEESYEQYF
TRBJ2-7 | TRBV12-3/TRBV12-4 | CASSLSTSGGGEQYF
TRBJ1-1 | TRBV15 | CATSKADTEAFF
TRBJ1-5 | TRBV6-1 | CASSESIRALGQPQHF
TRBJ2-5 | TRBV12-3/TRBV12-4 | CASTFRGTETQYF